The clone carrying this TCR beta chain turned up a few times. Its antigen is currently unknown. These data belong to a study of T cells after yellow fever vaccination. Findings and limits, study-wide: At around 96% for CD4 and about 91% for CD8, most primary-vaccination clones showed up again after the booster. Few clonotypes appeared in both CD4 and CD8 compartments.

A single record per CDR3 protein comes from TCRdb applying MiXCR to the 5' RACE reads. Seen here are 300,000 or so distinct CDR3 sequences, roughly 8.4% observed once, and the top ten hold approximately 18%. Here the sequenced sample was PBMCs, taken 45 days after the first yellow fever vaccination. The receptor was isolated from a man between 18 and 29 years old who received the YFV17D yellow fever vaccine.

In nucleotides, the CDR3 is TGCGCCAGCACAGATTGGGCGGGGGGGCTGGACGGGGAGCTGTTTTTT. Translation gives CASTDWAGGLDGELFF. The chain recombines TRBV10-2 with TRBJ2-2, with TRBD2 identical over 9 bases. Trimming at V came to 7 bases and at J to 7 bases, leaving 13 bases not matched to a gene. The CDR3 loop spans 16 amino acids. Looked up from germline, CDR1 is WSHSY and CDR2 is SAAADI.